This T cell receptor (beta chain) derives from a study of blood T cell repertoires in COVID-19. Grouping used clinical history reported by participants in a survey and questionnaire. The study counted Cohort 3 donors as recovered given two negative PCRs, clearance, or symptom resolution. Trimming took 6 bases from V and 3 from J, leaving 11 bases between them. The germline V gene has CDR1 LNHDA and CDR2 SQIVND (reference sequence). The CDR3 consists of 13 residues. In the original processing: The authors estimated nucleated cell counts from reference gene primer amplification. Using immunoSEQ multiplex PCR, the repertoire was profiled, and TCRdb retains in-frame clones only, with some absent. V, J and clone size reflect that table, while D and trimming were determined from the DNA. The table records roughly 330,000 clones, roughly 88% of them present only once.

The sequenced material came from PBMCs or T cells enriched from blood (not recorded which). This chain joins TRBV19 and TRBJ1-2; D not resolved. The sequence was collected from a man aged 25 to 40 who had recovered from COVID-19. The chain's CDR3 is CASRMSVDYGYTF. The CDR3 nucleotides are TGTGCCAGTAGGATGAGTGTGGACTATGGCTACACCTTC.